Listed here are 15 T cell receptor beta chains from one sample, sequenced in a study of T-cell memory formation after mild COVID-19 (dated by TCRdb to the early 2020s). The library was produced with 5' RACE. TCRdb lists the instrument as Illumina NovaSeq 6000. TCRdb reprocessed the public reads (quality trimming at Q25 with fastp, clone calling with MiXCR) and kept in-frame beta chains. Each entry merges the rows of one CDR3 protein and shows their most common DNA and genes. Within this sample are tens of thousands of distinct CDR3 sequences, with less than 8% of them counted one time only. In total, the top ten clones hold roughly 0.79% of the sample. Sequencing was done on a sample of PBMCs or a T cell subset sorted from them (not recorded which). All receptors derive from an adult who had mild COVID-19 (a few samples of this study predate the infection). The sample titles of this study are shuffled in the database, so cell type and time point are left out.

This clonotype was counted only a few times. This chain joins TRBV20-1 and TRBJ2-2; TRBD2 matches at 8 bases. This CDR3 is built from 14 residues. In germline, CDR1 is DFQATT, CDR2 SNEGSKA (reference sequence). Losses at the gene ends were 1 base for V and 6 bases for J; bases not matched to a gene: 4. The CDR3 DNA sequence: TGCAGTGCTAGAGGGACTAGCAATGCCGGGGAGCTGTTTTTT. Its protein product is CSARGTSNAGELFF.

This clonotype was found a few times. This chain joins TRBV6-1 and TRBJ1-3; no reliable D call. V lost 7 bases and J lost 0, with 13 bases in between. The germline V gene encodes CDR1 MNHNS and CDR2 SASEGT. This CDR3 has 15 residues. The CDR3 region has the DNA TGTGCCAGCACCCTTCCGGTGGGCTCTGGAAACACCATATATTTT. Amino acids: CASTLPVGSGNTIYF.

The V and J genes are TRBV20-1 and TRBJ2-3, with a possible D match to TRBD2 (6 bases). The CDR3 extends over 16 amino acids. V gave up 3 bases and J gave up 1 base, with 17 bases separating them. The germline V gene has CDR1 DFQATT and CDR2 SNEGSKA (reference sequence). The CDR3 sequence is CSASSPWASGTDTQYF. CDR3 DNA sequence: TGCAGTGCTAGTTCGCCGTGGGCTAGCGGCACAGATACGCAGTATTTT.

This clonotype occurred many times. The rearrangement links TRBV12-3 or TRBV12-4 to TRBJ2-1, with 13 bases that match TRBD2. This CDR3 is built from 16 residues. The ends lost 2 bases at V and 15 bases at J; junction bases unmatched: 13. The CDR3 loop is CASSLIATSGRPKGFF. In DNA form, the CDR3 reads TGTGCCAGCAGTTTAATAGCGACTAGCGGGAGGCCAAAGGGGTTCTTC.

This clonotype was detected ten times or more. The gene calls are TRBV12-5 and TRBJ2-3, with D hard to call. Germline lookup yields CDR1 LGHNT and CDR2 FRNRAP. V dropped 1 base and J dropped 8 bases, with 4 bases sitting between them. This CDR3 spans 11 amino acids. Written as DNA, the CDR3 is TGTGCTAGTGGTTTGGGGGCTACGCAGTATTTT. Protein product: CASGLGATQYF.

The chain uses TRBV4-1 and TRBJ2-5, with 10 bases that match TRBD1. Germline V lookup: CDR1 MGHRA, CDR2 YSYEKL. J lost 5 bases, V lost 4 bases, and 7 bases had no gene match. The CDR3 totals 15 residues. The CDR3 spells CASSPRGGQGETQYF. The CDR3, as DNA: TGCGCCAGCAGCCCCAGGGGGGGACAGGGGGAGACCCAGTACTTC.

CDR3 bases: TGTGCCAGTAGTCAAGGACAAGGGACCCATTCACCCCTCCACTTT. Amino acid sequence: CASSQGQGTHSPLHF. The chain employs TRBV19 and TRBJ1-6, with D possibly matching TRBD1 (5 bases). Trimming stripped 5 bases from V and 8 bases from J, with 16 bases between. The germline V gene has CDR1 LNHDA and CDR2 SQIVND (reference sequence). This CDR3 comprises 15 residues.

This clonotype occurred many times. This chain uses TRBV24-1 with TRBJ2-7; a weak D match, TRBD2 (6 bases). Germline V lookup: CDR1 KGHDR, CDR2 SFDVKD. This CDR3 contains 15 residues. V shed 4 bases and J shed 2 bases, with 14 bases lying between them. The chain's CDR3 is CATSDSRDLTYEQYF. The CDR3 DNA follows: TGTGCCACCAGTGACTCCCGGGACTTAACCTACGAGCAGTACTTC.

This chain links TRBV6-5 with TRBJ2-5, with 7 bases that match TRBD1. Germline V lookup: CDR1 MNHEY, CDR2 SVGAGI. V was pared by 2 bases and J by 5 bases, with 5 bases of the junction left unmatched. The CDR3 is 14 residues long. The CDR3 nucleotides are TGTGCCAGCAGTTACGGGACAGTGGAGGAGACCCAGTACTTC. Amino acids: CASSYGTVEETQYF.

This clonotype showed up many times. The CDR3 is CASQRLAGAPDTQYF. The DNA of the CDR3 is TGTGCCAGCCAGCGACTAGCGGGAGCACCCGATACGCAGTATTTT. This chain uses TRBV19 with TRBJ2-3; 12 positions match TRBD2. The V gene end was trimmed by 9 bases and the J gene end by 6 bases; junction bases not matched to a gene: 10. This CDR3 contains 15 residues. CDR1 is LNHDA, CDR2 SQIVND, per germline (reference sequence).

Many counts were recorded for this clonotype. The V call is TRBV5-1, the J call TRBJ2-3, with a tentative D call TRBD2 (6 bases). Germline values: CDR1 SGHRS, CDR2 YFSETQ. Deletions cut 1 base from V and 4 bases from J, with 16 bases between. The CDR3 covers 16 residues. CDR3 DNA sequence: TGCGCCAGCAGCTTGTGGGGAGCGGGCCTCGCAGATACGCAGTATTTT. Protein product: CASSLWGAGLADTQYF.

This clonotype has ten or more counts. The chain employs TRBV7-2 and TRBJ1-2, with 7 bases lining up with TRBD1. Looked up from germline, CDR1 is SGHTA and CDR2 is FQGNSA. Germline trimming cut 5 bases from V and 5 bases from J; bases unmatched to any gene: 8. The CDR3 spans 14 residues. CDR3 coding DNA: TGTGCCAGCAGCCGTGCGAGACAGGGATATGGCTACACCTTC. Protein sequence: CASSRARQGYGYTF.

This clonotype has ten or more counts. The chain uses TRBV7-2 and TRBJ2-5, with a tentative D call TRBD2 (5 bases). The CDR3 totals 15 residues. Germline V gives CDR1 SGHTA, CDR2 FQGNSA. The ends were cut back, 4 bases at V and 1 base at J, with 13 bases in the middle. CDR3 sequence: CASSSTRMRQETQYF. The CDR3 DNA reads TGTGCCAGCAGCTCCACTAGGATGCGCCAAGAGACCCAGTACTTC.

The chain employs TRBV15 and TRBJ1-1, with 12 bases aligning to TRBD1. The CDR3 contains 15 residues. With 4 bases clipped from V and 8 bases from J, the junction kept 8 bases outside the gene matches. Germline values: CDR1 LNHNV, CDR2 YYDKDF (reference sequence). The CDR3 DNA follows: TGTGCCACCAGCATTAGGGGACAGGGGGCGCGGGAAGCTTTCTTT. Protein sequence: CATSIRGQGAREAFF. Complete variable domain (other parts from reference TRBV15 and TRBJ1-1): DAMVIQNPRYQVTQFGKPVTLSCSQTLNHNVMYWYQQKSSQAPKLLFHYYDKDFNNEADTPDNFQSRRPNTSFCFLDIRSPGLGDTAMYLCATSIRGQGAREAFFGQGTRLTVV.

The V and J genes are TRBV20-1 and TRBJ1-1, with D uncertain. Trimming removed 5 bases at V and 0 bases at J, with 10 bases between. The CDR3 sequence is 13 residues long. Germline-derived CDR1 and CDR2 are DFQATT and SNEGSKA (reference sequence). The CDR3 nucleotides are TGCAGTGCTCTCTGGACGATGAACACTGAAGCTTTCTTT. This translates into CSALWTMNTEAFF.